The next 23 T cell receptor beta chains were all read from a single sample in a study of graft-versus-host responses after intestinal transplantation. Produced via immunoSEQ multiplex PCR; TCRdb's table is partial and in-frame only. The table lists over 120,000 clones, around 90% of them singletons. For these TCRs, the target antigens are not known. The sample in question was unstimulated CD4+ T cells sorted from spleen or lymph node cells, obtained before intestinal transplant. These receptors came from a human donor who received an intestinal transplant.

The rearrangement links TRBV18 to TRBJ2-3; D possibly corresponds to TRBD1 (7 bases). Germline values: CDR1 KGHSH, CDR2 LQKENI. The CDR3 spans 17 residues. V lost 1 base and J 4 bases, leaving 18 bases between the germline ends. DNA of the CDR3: TGTGCCAGCTCACCACGAGGGGAGGACAGGTATTCAGATACGCAGTATTTT. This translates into CASSPRGEDRYSDTQYF.

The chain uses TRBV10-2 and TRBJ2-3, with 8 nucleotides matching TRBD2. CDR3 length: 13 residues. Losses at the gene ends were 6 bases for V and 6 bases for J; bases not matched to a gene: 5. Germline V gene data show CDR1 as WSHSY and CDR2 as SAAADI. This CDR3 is CASRRAGVDTQYF. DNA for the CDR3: TGCGCCAGCAGGCGAGCGGGAGTCGATACGCAGTATTTT.

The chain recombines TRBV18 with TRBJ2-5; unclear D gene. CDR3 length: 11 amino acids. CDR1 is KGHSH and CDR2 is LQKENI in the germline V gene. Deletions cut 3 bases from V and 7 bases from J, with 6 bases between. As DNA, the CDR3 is TGTGCCAGCTCACCCGAAAGGACCCAGTACTTC. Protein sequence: CASSPERTQYF.

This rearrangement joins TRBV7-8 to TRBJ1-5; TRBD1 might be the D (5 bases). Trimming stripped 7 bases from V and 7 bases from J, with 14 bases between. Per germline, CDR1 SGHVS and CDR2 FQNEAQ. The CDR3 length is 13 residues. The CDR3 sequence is CASTLTPGQPQHF. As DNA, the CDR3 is TGTGCCAGCACTCTCACCCCAGGGCAGCCCCAGCATTTT.

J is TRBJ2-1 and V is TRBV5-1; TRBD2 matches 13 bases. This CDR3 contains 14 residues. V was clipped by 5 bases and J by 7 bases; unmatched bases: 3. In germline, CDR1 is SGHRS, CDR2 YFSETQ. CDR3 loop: CASRRTSGSNEQFF. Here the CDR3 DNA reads TGCGCCAGCAGACGGACTAGCGGGAGTAATGAGCAGTTCTTC.

The CDR3 region is CASSQRGEVTEAFF. DNA of the CDR3: TGCGCCAGCAGCCAACGGGGTGAAGTAACTGAAGCTTTCTTT. This chain joins TRBV4-3 and TRBJ1-1; D gene ambiguous. Trimming left V 2 bases short and J 5 bases short, with 12 bases between. The CDR3 is made up of 14 amino acids. The germline gives CDR1 LGHNA, CDR2 YSLEER.

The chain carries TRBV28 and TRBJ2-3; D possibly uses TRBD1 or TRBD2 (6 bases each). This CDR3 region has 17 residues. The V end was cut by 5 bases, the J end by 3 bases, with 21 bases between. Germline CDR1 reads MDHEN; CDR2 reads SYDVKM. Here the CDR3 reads CASSLGGPGAKTDTQYF. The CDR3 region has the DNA TGTGCCAGCAGTCTCGGTGGGCCGGGGGCGAAGACAGATACGCAGTATTTT.

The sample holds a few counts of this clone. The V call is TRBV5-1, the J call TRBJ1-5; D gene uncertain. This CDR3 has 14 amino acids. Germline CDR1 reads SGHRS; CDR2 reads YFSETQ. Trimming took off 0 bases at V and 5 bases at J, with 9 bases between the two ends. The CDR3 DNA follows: TGCGCCAGCAGCTTGGGGGGATCTCATCAGCCCCAGCATTTT. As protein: CASSLGGSHQPQHF.

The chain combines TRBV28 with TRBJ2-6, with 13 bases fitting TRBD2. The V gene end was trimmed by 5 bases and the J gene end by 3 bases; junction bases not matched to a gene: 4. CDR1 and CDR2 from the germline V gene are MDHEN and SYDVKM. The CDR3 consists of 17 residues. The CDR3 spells CASSTGLAGDGANVLTF. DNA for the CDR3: TGTGCCAGCAGTACCGGACTAGCGGGAGATGGGGCCAACGTCCTGACTTTC. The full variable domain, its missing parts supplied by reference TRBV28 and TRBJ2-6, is DVKVTQSSRYLVKRTGEKVFLECVQDMDHENMFWYRQDPGLGLRLIYFSYDVKMKEKGDIPEGYSVSREKKERFSLILESASTNQTSMYLCASSTGLAGDGANVLTFGAGSRLTVL.

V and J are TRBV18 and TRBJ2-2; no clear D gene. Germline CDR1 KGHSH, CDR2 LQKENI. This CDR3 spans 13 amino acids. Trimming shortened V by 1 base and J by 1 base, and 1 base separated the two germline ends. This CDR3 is CASSPRNTGELFF. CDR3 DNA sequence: TGTGCCAGCTCACCACGGAACACCGGGGAGCTGTTTTTT.

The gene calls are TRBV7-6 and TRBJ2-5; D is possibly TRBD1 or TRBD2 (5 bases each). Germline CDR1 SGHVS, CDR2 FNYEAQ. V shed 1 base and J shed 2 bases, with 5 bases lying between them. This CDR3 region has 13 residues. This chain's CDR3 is CASSLGGQETQYF. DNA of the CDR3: TGTGCCAGCAGCTTAGGGGGGCAAGAGACCCAGTACTTC.

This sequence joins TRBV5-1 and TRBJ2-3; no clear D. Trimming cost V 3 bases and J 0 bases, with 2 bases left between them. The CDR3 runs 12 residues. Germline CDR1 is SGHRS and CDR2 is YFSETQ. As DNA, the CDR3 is TGCGCCAGCAGCTGGAGCACAGATACGCAGTATTTT. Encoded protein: CASSWSTDTQYF. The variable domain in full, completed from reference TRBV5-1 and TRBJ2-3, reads KAGVTQTPRYLIKTRGQQVTLSCSPISGHRSVSWYQQTPGQGLQFLFEYFSETQRNKGNFPGRFSGRQFSNSRSEMNVSTLELGDSALYLCASSWSTDTQYFGPGTRLTVL.

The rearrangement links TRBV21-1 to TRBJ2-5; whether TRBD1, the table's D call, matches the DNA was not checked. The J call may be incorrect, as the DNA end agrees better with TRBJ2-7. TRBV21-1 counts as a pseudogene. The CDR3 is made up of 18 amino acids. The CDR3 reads CASSKAGRQTPHSYEQYF. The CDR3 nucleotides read TGTGCCAGCAGCAAAGCGGGCCGTCAGACCCCGCACTCCTACGAGCAGTACTTC.

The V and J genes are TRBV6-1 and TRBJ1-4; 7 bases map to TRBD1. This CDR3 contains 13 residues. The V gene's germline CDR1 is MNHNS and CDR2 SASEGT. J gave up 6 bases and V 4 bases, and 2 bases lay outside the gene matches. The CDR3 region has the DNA TGTGCCAGCAGTGGACAGGGCTATGAAAAACTGTTTTTT. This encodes CASSGQGYEKLFF.

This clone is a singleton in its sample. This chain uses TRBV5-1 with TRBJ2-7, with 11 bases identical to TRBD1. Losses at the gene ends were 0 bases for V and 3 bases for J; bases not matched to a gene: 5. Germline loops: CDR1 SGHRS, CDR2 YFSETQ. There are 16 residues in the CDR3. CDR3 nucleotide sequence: TGCGCCAGCAGCTTGGTTGGGGACAGGGGGTTCTACGAGCAGTACTTC. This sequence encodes CASSLVGDRGFYEQYF.

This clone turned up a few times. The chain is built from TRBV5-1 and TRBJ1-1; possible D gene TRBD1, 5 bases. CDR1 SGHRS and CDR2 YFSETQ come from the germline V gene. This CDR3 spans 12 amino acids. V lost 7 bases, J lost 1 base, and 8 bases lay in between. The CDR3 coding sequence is TGCGCCAGCGGAGGGGAGAACACTGAAGCTTTCTTT. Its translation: CASGGENTEAFF.

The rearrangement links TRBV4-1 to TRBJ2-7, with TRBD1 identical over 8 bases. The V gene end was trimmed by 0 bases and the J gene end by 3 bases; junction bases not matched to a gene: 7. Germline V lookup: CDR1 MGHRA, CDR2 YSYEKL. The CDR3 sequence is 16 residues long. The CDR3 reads CASSQDGQGAHYEQYF. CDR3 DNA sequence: TGCGCCAGCAGCCAAGATGGGCAGGGGGCCCACTACGAGCAGTACTTC.

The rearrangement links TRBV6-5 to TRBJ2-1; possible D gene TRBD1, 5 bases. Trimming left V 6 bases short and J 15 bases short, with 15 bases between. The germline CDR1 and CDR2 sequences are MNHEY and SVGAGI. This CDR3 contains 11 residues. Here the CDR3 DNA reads TGTGCCAGCAGCACAGGCCACTTGCGGTTCTTC. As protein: CASSTGHLRFF.

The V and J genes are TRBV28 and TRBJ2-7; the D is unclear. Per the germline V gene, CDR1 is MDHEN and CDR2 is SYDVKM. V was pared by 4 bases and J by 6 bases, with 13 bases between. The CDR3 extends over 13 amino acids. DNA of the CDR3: TGTGCCAGCAGTTCGAGACCTAGACCCGAGCAGTACTTC. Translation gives CASSSRPRPEQYF.

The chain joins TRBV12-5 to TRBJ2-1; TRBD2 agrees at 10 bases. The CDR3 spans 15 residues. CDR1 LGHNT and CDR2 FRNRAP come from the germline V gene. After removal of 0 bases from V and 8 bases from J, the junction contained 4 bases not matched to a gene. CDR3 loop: CASGLVLAGEYEQFF. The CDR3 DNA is TGTGCTAGTGGTTTGGTCCTAGCGGGGGAATATGAGCAGTTCTTC.

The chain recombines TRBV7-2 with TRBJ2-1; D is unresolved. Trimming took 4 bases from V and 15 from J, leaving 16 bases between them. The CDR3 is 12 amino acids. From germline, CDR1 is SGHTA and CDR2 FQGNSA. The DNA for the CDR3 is TGTGCCAGCAGCTCACCGGGCCGAAACGGGTTCTTC. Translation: CASSSPGRNGFF.

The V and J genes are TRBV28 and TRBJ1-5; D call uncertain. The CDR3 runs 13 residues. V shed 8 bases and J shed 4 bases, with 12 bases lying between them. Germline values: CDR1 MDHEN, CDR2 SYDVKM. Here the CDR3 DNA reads TGTGCCAGCTTAGAAGACGGTAATCAGCCCCAGCATTTT. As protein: CASLEDGNQPQHF.

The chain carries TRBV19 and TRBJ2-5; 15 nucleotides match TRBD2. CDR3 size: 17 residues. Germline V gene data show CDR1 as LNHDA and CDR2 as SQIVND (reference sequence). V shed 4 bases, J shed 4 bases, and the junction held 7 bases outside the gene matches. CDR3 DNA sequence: TGTGCCAGTAGTAATCCCGGACTAGCGGGAGGGGGAGAGACCCAGTACTTC. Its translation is CASSNPGLAGGGETQYF.